Ten or more counts support the clone carrying this T cell receptor (beta chain). Antigen unknown. J lost 13 bases, V lost 4 bases, and 9 bases had no gene match. This CDR3 has 12 residues. The germline gives CDR1 LGHNA, CDR2 YNFKEQ. This record comes from a study of cytomegalovirus exposure and HLA in healthy donors. The overall study: One earlier analysis, a look at 150 million to 200 million T cells, found fewer than 140 million unique TCR beta sequences. Whole-study results and caveats: Associated with cytomegalovirus, according to the listing, were 150 to 200 TCR beta chains. A later analysis linked a missense DCLRE1C variant to TCR beta V- and J-gene trimming. Earlier analysis looked at TCR beta V segments, and most were productive about 90% or about 30% of the time.

The study ran its PCR with 60 Vbeta and 13 Jbeta primers. Clones were read by immunoSEQ multiplex PCR, and TCRdb kept only the in-frame ones, dropping some. The data show 90,000 to 100,000 clones, less than 9.5% seen once. The receptor was derived from a man in his forties or fifties in good health and CMV-seropositive. The chain is built from TRBV4-2 and TRBJ1-2; 7 bases fit TRBD1. The sample taken for sequencing was PBMCs. The DNA for the CDR3 is TGTGCCAGCAGCCGGAGGGGACAGCCGTGCACCTTC. Encoded protein: CASSRRGQPCTF.